The text below deals with one T cell receptor beta chain. It lacks a known antigen. No much larger clone exists at a distance of one base, and base qualities are not known. The sample originates from a study of blood T cell repertoires in COVID-19 (TCRdb year 2020). Describing the broader study: Samples from collaborators originated in the United States, Italy and Spain and spanned both the acute and convalescent phases of COVID-19. A de-identified subject ID, COVID-19 status, age in years and sex were almost always included in the sample metadata. The material from the prospective study consisted of cDNA or gDNA derived from T cells, B-cell-depleted T cells, or PBMCs. Samples were obtained from the ongoing ImmuneRACE study (first 160 participants) and from 1,254 subjects provided by 6 global collaborators. Where HLA class I and class II types were available, the types were taken from metadata supplied by the sample provider, not from assay-based typing. The dataset comprised deeply sampled blood TCRbeta repertoires from subjects exposed to, actively infected with, or recovered from COVID-19. A freely available public database, intended as a resource for researchers studying the immune response to SARS-CoV-2, is where the repertoires were released.

TCRbeta CDR3 regions were amplified from genomic DNA using the immunoSEQ Assay, a bias-controlled multiplex PCR. For the original study's pipeline: The number of nucleated cells in each sample was estimated from the amplification of reference gene primers within the assay. To quantify the absolute abundance of each unique TCRbeta CDR3 rearrangement, sequence reads were collapsed and filtered. Productive Simpson clonality was computed per sample as the square root of Simpson's diversity index over productive rearrangements. TCRdb retrieved this table from immuneACCESS and kept in-frame rearrangements only. Not all clones are present; in checked studies, unresolved V genes account for under half, and no reason is known for the remainder. The V and J calls and the clone size are those of that table, but D and trimming were determined from the DNA. Present in this sample are 200,000 to 300,000 clones, around 87% of which were seen just once. Of the sample, around 5% is held by the ten largest clones.

V is shortened by 8 bases, J by 6 bases, and the region joining them spans 12 bases. Its CDR3 holds 12 amino acids, cysteine through phenylalanine. Only the CDR3 DNA is retained, 36 bases long and in frame from the first base. In Seattle, one collaborating source enrolled patients while the infection was active and tracked those patients longitudinally over the course of disease. Each collaborating institution followed its own protocols to collect whole blood in K2EDTA tubes. For TCRbeta analysis, collaborators shipped samples as frozen whole blood, isolated PBMCs, or DNA extracted from either of those sample types. Overall study outcomes, separate from this receptor: Clinical and demographic metadata were provided uncurated, with the amount varying by source and participant.

What was sequenced was peripheral blood. The source is a woman in her fifties or sixties with COVID-19, enrolled during active disease. The chain is assembled from TRBV12-3 or TRBV12-4 and TRBJ2-3, with the D gene too uncertain to name. At the DNA level, the sequence is TGTGCCAGCGCTCGTCGTCGGGATACGCAGTATTTT. The translation is CASARRRDTQYF.